This T cell receptor (beta chain) stems from a study of cytomegalovirus exposure and HLA in healthy donors (dated by TCRdb to about 2017). Study-level background: In an earlier analysis of some 550 of the donors, about 270 Gb of sequence data and 120 million or so unique TCR beta sequences from 180 million or so T cells were reported. Class I and class II HLA loci were covered by the typing at four-digit resolution. In the later analysis, no new phenotypic data were used to find candidate immune exposures; instead, reliance was placed on TCR beta sequences and their occurrence across donors. Typing coverage differed by locus: A, B, C, DRB1 and DQB1 were typed in roughly 629-630 donors, DQA1 in 522, DPA1 in approximately 600, and DPB1 in roughly 470. A later analysis re-analyzed previously published TCR beta repertoires from 550 to 700 donors and added high-resolution HLA genotyping to study TCR occurrence patterns. All discovery cohort repertoires had been generated using a single sequencing platform. In a later genetic analysis, genome-wide SNP genotypes for about 55% of the roughly 700 donors were used, and that subset was treated as a discovery cohort. The genetic ancestry cluster associated with self-reported Caucasian donors included 81% of the roughly 400 genotyped donors. The T cell repertoires of 666 subjects were profiled by immunosequencing and related to cytomegalovirus serostatus. The aim of the study was to test whether cataloging public T cell receptors could identify signatures of past pathogen exposure. About 280 gigabases of sequencing data and around 85 million unique TCR sequences made up an early release that covered approximately 650 HLA-typed donors. The study combined high-throughput TCR immunosequencing, statistical association of individual TCRs with disease status, and machine learning to predict cytomegalovirus infection status. In addition to the first cohort of about 650 subjects, a separate validation cohort of around 110 different subjects was used. An earlier analysis of around 580 of the donors used high-throughput TCR beta sequencing to judge whether each TCR beta V gene segment behaved as functional or pseudogenic. Donor age, sex, ethnicity and CMV serostatus were collected together with the repertoire data. A handful of DR-DQ haplotypes were handled as single units for association and clustering because linkage in the cohort was strong. On average, roughly 240,000 unique TCR beta nucleotide sequences were sequenced per donor among a few hundred genotyped donors of the cohort, with roughly 18% of those sequences being non-productive. General findings and caveats noted by the study authors: A later analysis found that HLA-associated TCR beta chains were more clonally expanded and had lower generation probabilities than equally common non-associated chains. The sequencing pipeline was judged likely to have produced a cluster of highly shared sequence variants as a technical artifact. Some IMGT-functional V segments, including TRBV6-2 and TRBV6-3, could not be distinguished by the 87-base-pair reads and were therefore excluded. In a later analysis, TCR association rates were found to vary across HLA loci, with the most associated TCRs seen for DRB1 alleles and the fewest for HLA-C alleles. A later analysis associated 17,000 or so TCR beta sequences with specific HLA alleles at a false discovery rate of 0.05. A few of the identified cytomegalovirus-associated TCR beta chains were confirmed in vitro to be specific for cytomegalovirus antigens. Roughly uniform sequencing depth across donors was assumed in presence/absence analyses, although this assumption may not hold. According to the authors, the approach could potentially be generalized to other disease states and immunological phenotypes. According to a later analysis, most CMV-associated TCR beta chains appeared to be HLA-restricted, and the HLA associations seemed to be driven largely by CMV exposure. In a later analysis, several top co-occurrence clusters were reported to appear linked to parvovirus B19, influenza, CMV and Epstein-Barr virus. The study listed 170 or so TCR beta chains as associated with cytomegalovirus. While some public TCRs were present in many individuals, most TCR sequences turned up only very rarely across donors. Assigning TCR associations to individual alleles was difficult when HLA alleles, especially DR and DQ, strongly co-occurred. In an earlier analysis of over 550 of the donors, most TCR beta V segments were observed in productive rearrangements about 87% or about 30% of the time, broadly matching IMGT annotations. A further reported finding was that TCR beta sequences accurately predicted the HLA-A and HLA-B alleles for most subjects in the first cohort. Compared with the approximately 720-donor mean, donors in an Asian-associated ancestry cluster had fewer N-insertions in productive TCRs, according to a later genetic analysis. Because HLA typing was unavailable for some donors at each locus, only the typed subset was used in association tests. CMV serostatus was the only immune exposure information available for the cohort. The cohort was sequenced for TCR beta chains only, and without alpha or paired-chain data the features that could be detected were limited. Because counts were too low, roughly 16 rarely observed V segments, including chromosome 9 orphons, were left out of the earlier analysis of some 600 of the donors. In a later genetic analysis, a missense DCLRE1C variant was associated with V-gene and J-gene trimming of TCR beta chains, and the association was replicated in an independent cohort. Linkage disequilibrium might explain the correlated functional status among segregating V segments, but an unknown experimental factor could not be excluded. Cytomegalovirus status was reported to be diagnosed by the classifier with high specificity and sensitivity in both the original and validation cohorts.

The germline V gene provides CDR1 SNHLY and CDR2 FYNNEI. Taken from cysteine to phenylalanine, the CDR3 has 17 residues. The CDR3 DNA has 51 bases and is translated from base 1. Trimming removed 5 bases from V and 2 bases from J, leaving 19 bases between the germline ends. In total, roughly 670 healthy bone marrow donors made up the cohort. At the time of sampling, all cohort members were nominally healthy, though unrecorded immune exposures were likely present. The donor tested CMV seronegative and was one of the 352 seronegative cohort members. A peripheral blood sample was collected from each donor, and TCR beta sequencing was performed on peripheral blood mononuclear cells. The Qiagen DNeasy Blood Extraction Kit was used to extract genomic DNA from the blood cell samples. Receptor amplification or capture employed the immunoSEQ multiplex PCR assay. For the multiplex PCR, a mixture combining 60 forward primers for TCR Vbeta segments and 13 reverse primers for TCR Jbeta segments was used. Amplification of the CDR3 region of rearranged TCR beta genes was performed with a multiplex PCR assay on genomic DNA. On the Illumina HiSeq System, the amplified TCR beta libraries were sequenced as 87-base-pair reads. The authors' pipeline ran thus. Across the 640 or so repertoires, a later analysis counted tens of millions of unique TCR beta chains, roughly 11 million of which were shared by at least two donors. To remove PCR and sequencing errors, raw reads were error-corrected and collapsed into unique sequences using a nearest-neighbor algorithm that merged closely related sequences. CDR3 sequences were aligned to IMGT reference sequences to assign V, D and J gene segments. For a sequence to be retained, at least a six-nucleotide match to both a V gene segment and a J gene segment was required. A rearrangement was called productive if the CDR3 had no stop codons and remained in frame with V and J, and every other rearrangement was called non-productive. CDR3 was defined by IMGT convention, running from the second conserved V-encoded cysteine to the conserved J-encoded phenylalanine. The earlier analysis of a few hundred of the donors excluded any sequence lacking an unambiguous match to a single V gene segment. In an earlier analysis of around 600 of the donors, V segments were called functional above 56.7% productive rearrangements and were called segregating when the between-donor standard deviation exceeded 5%. A statistical classification framework was developed to diagnose cytomegalovirus status using the catalog of TCR beta chain sequences. In a later analysis, V and J genes were assigned by comparing TCR nucleotide sequences against IMGT/GENE-DB human TR gene sequences. Using the TCRdist pipeline, a later analysis assigned CDR3 sequences along with most-parsimonious VDJ recombination scenarios. In a later analysis, each TCR beta chain was defined by its CDR3 amino acid sequence together with its V-gene family, and reads lacking a unique V-gene family were excluded. As a way to deal with suspected cross-contamination and a sequencing artifact, a later analysis dropped 450 to 600 nucleotide sequences that were highly shared and had low generation probability. For each public chain, a later analysis derived a clonal expansion index from normalized ranks of inferred template counts within each repertoire. In a later analysis, generation probabilities were computed with a VDJ recombination model fitted to out-of-frame rearrangements, and the resulting probabilities were checked against IGoR. In a later analysis, hypergeometric tests were used to score TCR-TCR, TCR-HLA and TCR-CMV co-occurrence, with a repertoire-size bias correction applied to TCR pairs. To estimate false discovery rates, a later analysis permuted the HLA or CMV assignments 20 times. A later analysis grouped co-occurring TCRs with DBSCAN, adding TCRdist sequence similarity when clustering within HLA-allele-positive subsets. Repertoires with fewer than 30,000 or more than 120,000 public chains, plus five repertoires with anomalous nucleotide sharing, were excluded from co-occurrence clustering. TCRdb stores this immuneACCESS table with in-frame sequences only. Part of the clones is absent; in the studies checked, under half of the shortfall reflects unresolved V genes, and no reason is known for the rest. V, J and clone size were drawn from that table, and D and trimming were deduced from the DNA. This sample holds 95,000 to 100,000 clones; 60% to 75% were observed only once. The ten largest make up 8.5% to 12% of the sample.

This clone appeared once. Its antigen remains unidentified. The sample holds no much larger clone one base away, and base qualities are not on file. The TCR originated in a man between 50 and 59 years old in good health and CMV-seronegative. The V gene is TRBV2 and the J gene is TRBJ1-3; no confident D gene assignment can be made. Source material: PBMCs. CDR3 region: CASSSEVTRGAGNTIYF. Here is the DNA: TGTGCCAGCAGTTCTGAGGTAACTCGGGGAGCTGGAAACACCATATATTTT.